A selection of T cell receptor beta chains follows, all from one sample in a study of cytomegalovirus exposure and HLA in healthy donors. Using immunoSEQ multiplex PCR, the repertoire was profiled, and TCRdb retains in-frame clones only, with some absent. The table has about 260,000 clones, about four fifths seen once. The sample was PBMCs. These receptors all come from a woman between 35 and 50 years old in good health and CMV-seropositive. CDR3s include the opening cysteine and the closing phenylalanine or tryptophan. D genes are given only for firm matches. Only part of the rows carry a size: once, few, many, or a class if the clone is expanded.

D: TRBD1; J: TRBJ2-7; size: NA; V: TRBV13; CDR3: CASSNRGLGEQYF; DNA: TGTGCCAGCAGCAACAGGGGGCTAGGCGAGCAGTACTTC
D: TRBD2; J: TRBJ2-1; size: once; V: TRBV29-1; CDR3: CSVVILAGSYNEQFF; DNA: TGCAGCGTTGTTATACTAGCGGGATCCTACAATGAGCAGTTCTTC
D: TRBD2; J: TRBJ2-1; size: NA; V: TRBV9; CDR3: CASSGGTSAYNEQFF; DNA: TGTGCCAGCAGCGGCGGGACTAGCGCCTACAATGAGCAGTTCTTC
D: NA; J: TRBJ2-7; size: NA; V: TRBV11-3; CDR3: CASSLVHGTFEQYF; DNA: TGTGCCAGCAGCTTAGTTCACGGTACGTTCGAGCAGTACTTC
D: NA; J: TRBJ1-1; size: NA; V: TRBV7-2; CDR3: CASRPQGGNTEAFF; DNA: TGTGCCAGCAGGCCTCAAGGGGGGAACACTGAAGCTTTCTTT
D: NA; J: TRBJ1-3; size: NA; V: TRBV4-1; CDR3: CASSQDPSGFSGNTIYF; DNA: TGCGCCAGCAGCCAAGATCCCAGCGGCTTCTCTGGAAACACCATATATTTT
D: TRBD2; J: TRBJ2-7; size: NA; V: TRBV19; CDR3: CASSFRFNNLSGKEQYF; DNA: TGTGCCAGTAGTTTCCGATTTAACAACCTTAGCGGGAAAGAGCAGTACTTC
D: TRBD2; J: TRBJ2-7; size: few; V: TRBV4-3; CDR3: CASSQQNLAGGPYEQYF; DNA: TGCGCCAGCAGCCAACAAAATTTAGCGGGAGGGCCATACGAGCAGTACTTC
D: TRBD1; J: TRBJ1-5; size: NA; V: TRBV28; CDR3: CASSPPVRGRSNQPQHF; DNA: TGTGCCAGCAGTCCGCCAGTGAGGGGGCGAAGCAATCAGCCCCAGCATTTT
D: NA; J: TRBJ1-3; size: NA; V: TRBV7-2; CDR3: CASSLDDSSRNTIYF; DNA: TGTGCCAGCAGCTTAGATGACAGTTCGAGAAACACCATATATTTT
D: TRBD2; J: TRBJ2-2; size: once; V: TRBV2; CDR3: CASRLGGLGAGELFF; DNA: TGTGCCAGCAGACTTGGGGGACTAGGTGCCGGGGAGCTGTTTTTT
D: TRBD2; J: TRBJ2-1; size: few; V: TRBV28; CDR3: CASSYPELAGGGNEQFF; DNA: TGTGCCAGCAGCTATCCGGAGCTAGCGGGAGGAGGGAATGAGCAGTTCTTC
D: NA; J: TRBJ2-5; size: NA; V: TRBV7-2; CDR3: CASSYRRQETQYF; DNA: TGTGCCAGCAGCTACAGGCGACAAGAGACCCAGTACTTC
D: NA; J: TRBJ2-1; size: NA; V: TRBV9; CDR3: CASSRMTGALHYNEQFF; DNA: TGTGCCAGCAGCCGAATGACAGGAGCGCTCCACTACAATGAGCAGTTCTTC
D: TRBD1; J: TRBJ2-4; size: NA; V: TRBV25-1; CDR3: CASSDGTELAKNIQYF; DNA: TGTGCCAGCAGTGACGGGACAGAACTAGCCAAAAACATTCAGTACTTC
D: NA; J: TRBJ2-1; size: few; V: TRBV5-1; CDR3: CASSPRTYNEQFF; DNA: TGCGCCAGCAGCCCGAGGACCTACAATGAGCAGTTCTTC